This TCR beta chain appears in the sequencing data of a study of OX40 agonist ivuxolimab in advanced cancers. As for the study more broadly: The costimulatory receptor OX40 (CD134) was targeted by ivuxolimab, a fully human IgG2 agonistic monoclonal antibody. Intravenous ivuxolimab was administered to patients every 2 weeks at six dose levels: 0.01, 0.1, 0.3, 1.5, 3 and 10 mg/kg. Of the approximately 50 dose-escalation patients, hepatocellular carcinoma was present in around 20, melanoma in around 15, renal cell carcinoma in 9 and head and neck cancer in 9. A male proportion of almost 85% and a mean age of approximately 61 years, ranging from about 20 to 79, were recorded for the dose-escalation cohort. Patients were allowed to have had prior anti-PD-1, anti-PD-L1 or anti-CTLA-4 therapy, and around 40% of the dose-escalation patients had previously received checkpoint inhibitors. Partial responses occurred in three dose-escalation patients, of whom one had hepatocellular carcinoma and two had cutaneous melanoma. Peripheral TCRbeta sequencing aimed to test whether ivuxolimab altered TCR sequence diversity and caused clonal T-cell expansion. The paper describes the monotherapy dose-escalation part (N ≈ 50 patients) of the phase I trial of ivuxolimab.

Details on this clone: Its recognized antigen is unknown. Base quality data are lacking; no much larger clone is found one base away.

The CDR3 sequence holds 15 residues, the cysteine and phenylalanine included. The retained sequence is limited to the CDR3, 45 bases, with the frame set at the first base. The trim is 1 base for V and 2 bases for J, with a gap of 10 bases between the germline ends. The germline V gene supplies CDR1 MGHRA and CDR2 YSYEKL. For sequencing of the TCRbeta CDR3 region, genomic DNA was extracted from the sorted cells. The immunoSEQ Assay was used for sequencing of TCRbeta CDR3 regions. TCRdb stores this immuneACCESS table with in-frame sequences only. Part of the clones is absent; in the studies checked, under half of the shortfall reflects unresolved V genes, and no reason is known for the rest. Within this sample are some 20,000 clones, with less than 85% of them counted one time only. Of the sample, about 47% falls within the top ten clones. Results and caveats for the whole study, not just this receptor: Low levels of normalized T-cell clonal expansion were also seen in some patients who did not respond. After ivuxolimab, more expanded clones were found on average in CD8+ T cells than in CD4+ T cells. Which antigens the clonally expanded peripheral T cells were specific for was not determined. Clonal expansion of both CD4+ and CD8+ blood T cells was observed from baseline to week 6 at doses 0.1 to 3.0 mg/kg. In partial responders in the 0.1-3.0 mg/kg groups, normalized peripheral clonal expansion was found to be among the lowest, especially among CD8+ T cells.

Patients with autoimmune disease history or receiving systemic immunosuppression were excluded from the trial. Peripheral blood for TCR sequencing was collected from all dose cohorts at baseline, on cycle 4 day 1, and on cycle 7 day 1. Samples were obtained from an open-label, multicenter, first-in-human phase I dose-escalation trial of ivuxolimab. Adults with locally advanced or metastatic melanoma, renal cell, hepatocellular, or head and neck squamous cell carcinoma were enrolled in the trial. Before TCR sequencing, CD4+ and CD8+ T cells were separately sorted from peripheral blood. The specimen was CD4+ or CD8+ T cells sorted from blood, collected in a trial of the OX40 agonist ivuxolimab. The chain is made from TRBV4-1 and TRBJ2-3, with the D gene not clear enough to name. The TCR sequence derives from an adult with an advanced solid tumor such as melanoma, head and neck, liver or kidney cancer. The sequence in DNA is TGCGCCAGCAGCCAAGTCCCCGGCCTCACAGATACGCAGTATTTT. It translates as CASSQVPGLTDTQYF.